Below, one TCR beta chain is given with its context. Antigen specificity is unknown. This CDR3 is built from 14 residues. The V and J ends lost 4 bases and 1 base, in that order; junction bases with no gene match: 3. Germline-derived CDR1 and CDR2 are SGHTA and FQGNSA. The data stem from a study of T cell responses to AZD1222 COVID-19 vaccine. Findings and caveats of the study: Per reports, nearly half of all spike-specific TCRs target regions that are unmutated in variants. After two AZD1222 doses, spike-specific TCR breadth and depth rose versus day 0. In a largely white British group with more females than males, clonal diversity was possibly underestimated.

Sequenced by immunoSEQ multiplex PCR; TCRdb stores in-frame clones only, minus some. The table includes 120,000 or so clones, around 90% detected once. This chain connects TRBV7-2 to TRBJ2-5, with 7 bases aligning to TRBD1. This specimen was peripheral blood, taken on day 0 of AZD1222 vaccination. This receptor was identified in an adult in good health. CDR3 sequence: CASSSRTGQETQYF. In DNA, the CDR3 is TGTGCCAGCAGCTCCAGGACAGGCCAAGAGACCCAGTACTTC. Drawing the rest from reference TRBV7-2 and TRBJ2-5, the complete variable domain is GAGVSQSPSNKVTEKGKDVELRCDPISGHTALYWYRQSLGQGLEFLIYFQGNSAPDKSGLPSDRFSAERTGGSVSTLTIQRTQQEDSAVYLCASSSRTGQETQYFGPGTRLLVL.